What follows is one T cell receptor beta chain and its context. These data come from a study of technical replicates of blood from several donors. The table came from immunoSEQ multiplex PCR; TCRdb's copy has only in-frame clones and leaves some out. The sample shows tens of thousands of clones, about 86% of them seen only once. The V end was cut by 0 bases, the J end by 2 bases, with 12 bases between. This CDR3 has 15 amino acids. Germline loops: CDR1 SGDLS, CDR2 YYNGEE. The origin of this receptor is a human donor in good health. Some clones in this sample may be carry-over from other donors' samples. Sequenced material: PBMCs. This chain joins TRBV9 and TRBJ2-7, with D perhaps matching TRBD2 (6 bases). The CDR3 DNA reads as TGTGCCAGCAGCGTAGGGAGCGGGCCACCCTACGAGCAGTACTTC. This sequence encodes CASSVGSGPPYEQYF.